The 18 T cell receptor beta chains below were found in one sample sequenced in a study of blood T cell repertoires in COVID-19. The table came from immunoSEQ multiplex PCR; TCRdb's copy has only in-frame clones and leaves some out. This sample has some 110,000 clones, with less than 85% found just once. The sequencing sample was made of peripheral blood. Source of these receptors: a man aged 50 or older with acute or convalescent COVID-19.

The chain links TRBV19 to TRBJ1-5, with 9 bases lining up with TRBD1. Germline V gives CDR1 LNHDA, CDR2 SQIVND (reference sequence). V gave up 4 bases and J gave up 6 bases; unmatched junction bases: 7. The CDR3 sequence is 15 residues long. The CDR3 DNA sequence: TGTGCCAGTAGTACCGCCACAGGGGGCGGTCAGCCCCAGCATTTT. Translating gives CASSTATGGGQPQHF. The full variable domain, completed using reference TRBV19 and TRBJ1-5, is DGGITQSPKYLFRKEGQNVTLSCEQNLNHDAMYWYRQDPGQGLRLIYYSQIVNDFQKGDIAEGYSVSREKKESFPLTVTSAQKNPTAFYLCASSTATGGGQPQHFGDGTRLSIL.

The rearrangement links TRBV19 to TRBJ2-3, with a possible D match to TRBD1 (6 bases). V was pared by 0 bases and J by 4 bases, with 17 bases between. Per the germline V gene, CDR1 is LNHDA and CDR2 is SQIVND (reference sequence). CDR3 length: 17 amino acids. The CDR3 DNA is TGTGCCAGTAGTATAGATCGTGGGGGCGGAACACCAGATACGCAGTATTTT. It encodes CASSIDRGGGTPDTQYF.

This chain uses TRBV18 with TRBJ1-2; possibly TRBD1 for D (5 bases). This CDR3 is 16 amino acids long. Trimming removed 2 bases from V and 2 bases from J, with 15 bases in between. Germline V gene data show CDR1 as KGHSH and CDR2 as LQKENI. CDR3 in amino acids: CASSPMDGHSNYGYTF. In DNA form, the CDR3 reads TGTGCCAGCTCACCAATGGATGGACATTCCAACTATGGCTACACCTTC. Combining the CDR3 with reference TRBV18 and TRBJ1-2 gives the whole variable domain NAGVMQNPRHLVRRRGQEARLRCSPMKGHSHVYWYRQLPEEGLKFMVYLQKENIIDESGMPKERFSAEFPKEGPSILRIQQVVRGDSAAYFCASSPMDGHSNYGYTFGSGTRLTVV.

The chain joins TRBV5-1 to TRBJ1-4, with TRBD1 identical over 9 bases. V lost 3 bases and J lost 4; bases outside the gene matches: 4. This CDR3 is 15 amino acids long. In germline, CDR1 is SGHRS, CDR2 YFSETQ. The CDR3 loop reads CASSSRQGDNEKLFF. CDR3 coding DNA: TGCGCCAGCAGCTCAAGACAGGGGGATAATGAAAAACTGTTTTTT.

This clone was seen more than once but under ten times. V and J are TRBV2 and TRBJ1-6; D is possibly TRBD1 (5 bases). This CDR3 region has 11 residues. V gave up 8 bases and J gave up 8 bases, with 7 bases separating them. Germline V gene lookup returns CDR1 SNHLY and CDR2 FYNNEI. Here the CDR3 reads CASSRDSPLHF. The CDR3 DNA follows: TGTGCCAGCTCCAGGGATTCACCCCTCCACTTT. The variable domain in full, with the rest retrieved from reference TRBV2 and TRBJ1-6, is EPEVTQTPSHQVTQMGQEVILRCVPISNHLYFYWYRQILGQKVEFLVSFYNNEISEKSEIFDDQFSVERPDGSNFTLKIRSTKLEDSAMYFCASSRDSPLHFGNGTRLTVT.

The CDR3 DNA reads TGCGCCAGCAGCCCCGGACAGGGCACTATTAACTACACCTTC. Translated: CASSPGQGTINYTF. The chain carries TRBV5-1 and TRBJ1-2; 8 bases are a match to TRBD1. Germline V CDR1 and CDR2: SGHRS, YFSETQ. The CDR3 spans 14 residues. The J segment lost 10 bases and the V segment lost 4 bases, leaving 12 bases of the junction unmatched.

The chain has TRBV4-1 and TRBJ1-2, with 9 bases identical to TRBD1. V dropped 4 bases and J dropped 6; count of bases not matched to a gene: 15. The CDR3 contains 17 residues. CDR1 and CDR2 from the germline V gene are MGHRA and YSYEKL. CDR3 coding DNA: TGCGCCAGCAGCCCCGCCCCGAGCCTACAGGGGGCTAATGGCTACACCTTC. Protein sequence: CASSPAPSLQGANGYTF.

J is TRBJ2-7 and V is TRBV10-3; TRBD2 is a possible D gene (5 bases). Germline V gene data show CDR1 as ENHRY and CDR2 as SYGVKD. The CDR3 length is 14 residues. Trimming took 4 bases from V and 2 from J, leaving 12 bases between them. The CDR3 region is CAISVQRIAYEQYF. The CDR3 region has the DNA TGTGCCATCAGTGTTCAGCGGATCGCCTACGAGCAGTACTTC.

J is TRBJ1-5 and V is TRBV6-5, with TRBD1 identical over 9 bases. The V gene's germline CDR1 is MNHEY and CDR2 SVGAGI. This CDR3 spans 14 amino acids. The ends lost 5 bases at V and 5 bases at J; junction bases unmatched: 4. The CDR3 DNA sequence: TGTGCCAGCAGTCGGGACAGGGCCGATCAGCCCCAGCATTTT. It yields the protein CASSRDRADQPQHF.

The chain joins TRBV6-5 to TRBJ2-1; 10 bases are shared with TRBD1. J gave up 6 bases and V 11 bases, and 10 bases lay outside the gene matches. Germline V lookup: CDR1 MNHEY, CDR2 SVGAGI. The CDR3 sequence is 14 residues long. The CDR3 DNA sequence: TGTGCCGTACACGGGACAGGGGATATCAATGAGCAGTTCTTC. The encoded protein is CAVHGTGDINEQFF.

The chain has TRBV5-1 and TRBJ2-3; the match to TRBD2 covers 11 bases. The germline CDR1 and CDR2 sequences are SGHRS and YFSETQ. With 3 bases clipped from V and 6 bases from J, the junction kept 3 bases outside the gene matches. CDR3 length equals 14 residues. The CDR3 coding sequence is TGCGCCAGCAGCTCACTAGCGGGAGATGATACGCAGTATTTT. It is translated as CASSSLAGDDTQYF. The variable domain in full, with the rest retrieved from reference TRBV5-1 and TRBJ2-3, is KAGVTQTPRYLIKTRGQQVTLSCSPISGHRSVSWYQQTPGQGLQFLFEYFSETQRNKGNFPGRFSGRQFSNSRSEMNVSTLELGDSALYLCASSSLAGDDTQYFGPGTRLTVL.

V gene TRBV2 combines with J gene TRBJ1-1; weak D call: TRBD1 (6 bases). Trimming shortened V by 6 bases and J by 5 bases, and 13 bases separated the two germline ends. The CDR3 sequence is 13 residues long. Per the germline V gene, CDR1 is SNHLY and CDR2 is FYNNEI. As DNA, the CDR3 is TGTGCCAGCAGCGTTACAGGGAATACTGAAGCTTTCTTT. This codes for CASSVTGNTEAFF.

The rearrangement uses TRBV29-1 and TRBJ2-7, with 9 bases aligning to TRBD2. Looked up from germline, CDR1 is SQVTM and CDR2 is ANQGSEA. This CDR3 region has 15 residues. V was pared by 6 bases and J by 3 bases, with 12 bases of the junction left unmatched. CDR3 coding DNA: TGCAGCGTCGATTCGGGAAGAGCGGGGGGCTACGAGCAGTACTTC. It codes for CSVDSGRAGGYEQYF.

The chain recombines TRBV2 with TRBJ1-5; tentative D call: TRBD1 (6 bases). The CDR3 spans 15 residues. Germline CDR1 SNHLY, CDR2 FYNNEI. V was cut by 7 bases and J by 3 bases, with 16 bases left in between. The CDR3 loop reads CASTSDSTFNQPQHF. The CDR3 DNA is TGTGCCAGCACGTCGGACAGCACTTTCAATCAGCCCCAGCATTTT. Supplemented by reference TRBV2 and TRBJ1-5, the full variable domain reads EPEVTQTPSHQVTQMGQEVILRCVPISNHLYFYWYRQILGQKVEFLVSFYNNEISEKSEIFDDQFSVERPDGSNFTLKIRSTKLEDSAMYFCASTSDSTFNQPQHFGDGTRLSIL.

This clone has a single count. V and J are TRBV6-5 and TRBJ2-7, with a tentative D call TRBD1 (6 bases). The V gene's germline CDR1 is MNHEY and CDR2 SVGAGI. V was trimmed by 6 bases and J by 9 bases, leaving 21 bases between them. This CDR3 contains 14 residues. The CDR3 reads CASRPPGTHPGQYF. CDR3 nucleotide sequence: TGTGCCAGCAGACCCCCCGGGACACATCCCGGGCAGTACTTC.

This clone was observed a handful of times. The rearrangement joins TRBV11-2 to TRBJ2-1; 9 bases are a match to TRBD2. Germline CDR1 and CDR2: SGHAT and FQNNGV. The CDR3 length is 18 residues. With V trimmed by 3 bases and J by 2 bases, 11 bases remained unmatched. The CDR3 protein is CASSLRGVAGGPYNEQFF. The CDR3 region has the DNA TGTGCCAGCAGCTTGAGGGGAGTGGCGGGAGGGCCCTACAATGAGCAGTTCTTC.

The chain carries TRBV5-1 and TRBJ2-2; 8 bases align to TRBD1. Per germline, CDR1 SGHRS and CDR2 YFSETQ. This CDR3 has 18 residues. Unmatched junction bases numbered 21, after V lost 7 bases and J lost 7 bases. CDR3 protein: CASGVQGQAAGFGGELFF. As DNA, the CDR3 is TGCGCCAGCGGAGTACAGGGACAGGCGGCGGGATTTGGCGGGGAGCTGTTTTTT.

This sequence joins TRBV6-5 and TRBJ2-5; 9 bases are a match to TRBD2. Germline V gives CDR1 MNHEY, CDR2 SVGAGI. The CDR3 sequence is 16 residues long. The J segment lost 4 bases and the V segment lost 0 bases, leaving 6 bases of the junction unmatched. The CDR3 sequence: CASSYSGAGGGETQYF. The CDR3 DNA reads TGTGCCAGCAGTTACTCTGGAGCGGGGGGAGGAGAGACCCAGTACTTC.